This T cell receptor beta chain emerged from a study of neurological immune-mediated disorders. As concerns this clonotype: Antigen specificity is unknown. At one end the junction does not follow the germline gene, possibly because of a read error.

Study-wide points: None of the CDR3 amino acid sequences of expanded clones were shared across subjects, and this suggested private repertoires in all groups.

By 5'RACE with 10-nucleotide random UMIs, the cDNA was made. The output of every sequencing run exceeded 190 million TCR-beta sequences, derived from 15-18 subjects. TCRdb itself ran the 5' RACE reads through MiXCR, one entry per CDR3 protein. The top ten clones hold 15% to 19% of a sample with tens of thousands of distinct CDR3 sequences, under 20% of them seen once. A blood bank in Maryland, USA, provided the volunteers who served as healthy controls. This CDR3 comprises 16 residues. The TCR was taken from a woman between 35 and 50 years old in good health. The gene calls are TRBV12-3 or TRBV12-4 and TRBJ1-5, with a tentative D call TRBD1 (6 bases). The sequenced sample was PBMCs. The CDR3 region has the DNA TGTACCAGCACCAAAGACTGGCAGGGGCGGTATCAGCCCCAGCATTTT. Protein sequence: CTSTKDWQGRYQPQHF.